The 8 T cell receptor beta chains given below trace back to one sample, sequenced in a study of shared clonotypes between healthy human individuals. Data came from immunoSEQ multiplex PCR; TCRdb stores just in-frame clones and leaves some out. Of around 1.1 million clones in the sample, roughly 74% were seen once. The sequencing input was memory CD4+ T cells from PBMCs. Specified subset: CD45RA-negative fraction. Source of these receptors: a man aged 18 to 29 in good health. Some clones in this sample may be carry-over from other donors' samples.

This clone was seen once. The chain joins TRBV30 to TRBJ2-5, with D perhaps TRBD2 (5 bases). Trimming removed 6 bases at V and 0 bases at J, with 11 bases between. Germline CDR1 reads GTSNPN; CDR2 reads SVGIG (reference sequence). This CDR3 is 13 amino acids long. CDR3 region: CACEGGDQETQYF. CDR3 coding DNA: TGTGCCTGTGAGGGCGGCGACCAAGAGACCCAGTACTTC.

This chain connects TRBV28 to TRBJ1-2; maybe TRBD1 (5 bases). The CDR3 is 13 residues long. Germline CDR1 and CDR2: MDHEN and SYDVKM. The V end lost 5 bases, the J end lost 3 bases, and 10 bases lay between the germline ends. Here the CDR3 reads CASSPGFYYGYTF. The CDR3 nucleotides are TGTGCCAGCAGTCCAGGGTTTTACTATGGCTACACCTTC.

A remark on this clone: An end of the junction does not agree with germline; a read error may underlie this. This chain connects TRBV30 to TRBJ1-4; the D is unclear. This CDR3 spans 16 amino acids. CDR1 GTSNPN and CDR2 SVGIG come from the germline V gene (reference sequence). CDR3 in amino acids: CAWSVLGGALNGKLFF. The CDR3 bases are TGTGCCTGGAGTGTACTTGGTGGCGCCCTTAATGGAAAACTGTTTTTT. Based on the CDR3 plus reference TRBV30 and TRBJ1-4, the full variable domain is SQTIHQWPATLVQPVGSPLSLECTVEGTSNPNLYWYRQAAGRGLQLLFYSVGIGQISSEVPQNLSASRPQDRQFILSSKKLLLSDSGFYLCAWSVLGGALNGKLFFGSGTQLSVL.

The chain couples TRBV21-1 to TRBJ2-5; the table's D call, TRBD2, was not checked against the DNA. TRBV21-1 is labeled a pseudogene. This CDR3 contains 15 residues. The CDR3 spells CASSKASGRQETQYF. CDR3 in DNA: TGTGCCAGCAGCAAAGCCTCGGGAAGGCAGGAGACCCAGTACTTC.

The CDR3 DNA reads TGTGCCAGCAGCCCAAACAGGGGGCGAACCTATGGCTACACCTTC. It yields the protein CASSPNRGRTYGYTF. The chain couples TRBV7-9 to TRBJ1-2; TRBD1 aligns across 9 bases. V lost 5 bases and J lost 4; bases outside the gene matches: 8. Germline assignment: CDR1 SEHNR and CDR2 FQNEAQ (reference sequence). There are 15 residues in the CDR3. The full variable domain, in which reference TRBV7-9 and TRBJ1-2 provide the parts outside the CDR3, is DTGVSQNPRHKITKRGQNVTFRCDPISEHNRLYWYRQTLGQGPEFLTYFQNEAQLEKSRLLSDRFSAERPKGSFSTLEIQRTEQGDSAMYLCASSPNRGRTYGYTFGSGTRLTVV.

Points on this clone: The sample carries other DNA sequences with the same CDR3. The chain carries TRBV7-8 and TRBJ1-5; D gene uncertain. CDR3 size: 13 residues. The V gene's germline CDR1 is SGHVS and CDR2 FQNEAQ. Between the trimmed V and J ends, which lost 3 bases and 1 base, there was a span of 4 bases. CDR3 in amino acids: CASSFGSNQPQHF. As DNA, the CDR3 is TGTGCCAGCAGCTTTGGGAGCAATCAGCCCCAGCATTTT.

V is TRBV27 and J is TRBJ1-4; no definite D call. CDR1 and CDR2 (germline): MNHEY, SMNVEV (reference sequence). This CDR3 has 14 residues. Deletions cut 2 bases from V and 0 bases from J, with 4 bases between. The CDR3 region is CASSLVATNEKLFF. Here the CDR3 DNA reads TGTGCCAGCAGTTTAGTCGCAACTAATGAAAAACTGTTTTTT.

DNA for the CDR3: TGTGCCAGCAGCGTGGGACTAGCGGGAGGAAATGAGCAGTTCTTC. It codes for CASSVGLAGGNEQFF. The chain recombines TRBV6-5 with TRBJ2-1; 15 bases agree with TRBD2. Per germline, CDR1 MNHEY and CDR2 SVGAGI. Losses at the gene ends were 6 bases for V and 7 bases for J; bases not matched to a gene: 4. The CDR3 contains 15 residues.